One sample yielded the 4 T cell receptor beta chains listed below, sequenced in a study of T cell repertoires in cytomegalovirus infection. Each CDR3 protein gets one entry after TCRdb re-called the reads with MiXCR. The sample carries some 920,000 distinct CDR3 sequences, roughly 30% recorded once. Antigen specificity for these receptors is unknown. The source was cultured CD8+ T cells from PBMCs, collected from culture after CMV antigen stimulation. These receptors were collected from a human donor in good health (CMV status not recorded). Some clones in this sample may be carry-over from other donors' samples.

This clonotype has a handful of counts. V usage is TRBV7-3 and J usage is TRBJ2-3, with D possibly being TRBD1 (6 bases). The CDR3 covers 20 residues. Deletions cut 3 bases from V and 0 bases from J, with 25 bases between. CDR1 and CDR2 from the germline V gene are SGHTA and FQGTGA. The CDR3 region is CASSLSPPWQGPWSTDTQYF. DNA of the CDR3: TGTGCCAGCAGCTTGTCCCCCCCCTGGCAGGGGCCTTGGAGCACAGATACGCAGTATTTT.

This clonotype was recorded many times. The chain has TRBV6-1 and TRBJ2-2, with 10 nucleotides matching TRBD2. Germline V gives CDR1 MNHNS, CDR2 SASEGT. J gave up 6 bases and V 5 bases, and 6 bases lay outside the gene matches. The length of the CDR3 is 15 residues. The CDR3 loop reads CASSSLGLAAGELFF. In DNA form, the CDR3 reads TGTGCCAGCAGTTCACTTGGACTAGCGGCCGGGGAGCTGTTTTTT.

This clonotype was seen just once. This rearrangement joins TRBV13 to TRBJ1-2; weak D call: TRBD1 (6 bases). The CDR3 loop spans 14 amino acids. Trimming removed 7 bases from V and 4 bases from J, with 16 bases in between. Looked up from germline, CDR1 is PRHDT and CDR2 is FYEKMQ (reference sequence). Here the CDR3 DNA reads TGTGCCAGCACCCCTCCGGACAGTCTCTATGGCTACACCTTC. Translating gives CASTPPDSLYGYTF.

This clonotype was observed a handful of times. This chain connects TRBV7-9 to TRBJ2-1; no definite D call. Germline V CDR1 and CDR2: SEHNR, FQNEAQ (reference sequence). Deletions cut 4 bases from V and 9 bases from J, with 16 bases between. The CDR3 sequence is 14 residues long. Here the CDR3 reads CASSSAIGLGEQFF. CDR3 in DNA: TGTGCCAGCAGCTCTGCTATAGGTTTGGGTGAGCAGTTCTTC.